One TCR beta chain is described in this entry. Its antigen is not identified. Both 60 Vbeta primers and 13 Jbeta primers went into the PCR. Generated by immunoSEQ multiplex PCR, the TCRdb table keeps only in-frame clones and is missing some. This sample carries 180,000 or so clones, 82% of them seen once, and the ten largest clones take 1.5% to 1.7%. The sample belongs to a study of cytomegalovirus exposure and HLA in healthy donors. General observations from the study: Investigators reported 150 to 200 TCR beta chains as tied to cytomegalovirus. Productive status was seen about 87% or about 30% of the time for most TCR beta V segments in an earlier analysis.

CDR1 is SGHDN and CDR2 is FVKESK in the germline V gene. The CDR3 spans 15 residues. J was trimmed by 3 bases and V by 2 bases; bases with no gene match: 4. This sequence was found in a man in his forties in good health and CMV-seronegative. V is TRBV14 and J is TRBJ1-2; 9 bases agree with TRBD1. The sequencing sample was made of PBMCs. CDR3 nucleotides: TGTGCCAGCAGCCAACCGGGACAGGGAGACTATGGCTACACCTTC. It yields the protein CASSQPGQGDYGYTF.